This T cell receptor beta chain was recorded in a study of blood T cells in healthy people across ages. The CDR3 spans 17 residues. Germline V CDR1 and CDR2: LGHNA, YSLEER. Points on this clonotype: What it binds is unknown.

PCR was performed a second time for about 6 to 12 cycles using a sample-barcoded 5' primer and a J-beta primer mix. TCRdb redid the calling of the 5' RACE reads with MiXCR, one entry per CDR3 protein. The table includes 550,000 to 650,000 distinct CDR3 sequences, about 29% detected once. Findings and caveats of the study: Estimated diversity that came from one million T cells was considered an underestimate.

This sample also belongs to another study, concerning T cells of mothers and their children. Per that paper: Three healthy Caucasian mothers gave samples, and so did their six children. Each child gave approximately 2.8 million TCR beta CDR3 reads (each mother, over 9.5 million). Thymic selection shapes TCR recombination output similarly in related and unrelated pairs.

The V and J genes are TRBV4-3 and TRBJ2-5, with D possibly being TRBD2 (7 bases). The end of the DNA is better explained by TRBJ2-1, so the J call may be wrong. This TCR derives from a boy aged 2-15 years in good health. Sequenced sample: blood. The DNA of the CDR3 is TGCGCCAGCAGCCAAGGGGGGGGCTTTCCACAGCACAGTGAGCAGTTCTTC. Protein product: CASSQGGGFPQHSEQFF.